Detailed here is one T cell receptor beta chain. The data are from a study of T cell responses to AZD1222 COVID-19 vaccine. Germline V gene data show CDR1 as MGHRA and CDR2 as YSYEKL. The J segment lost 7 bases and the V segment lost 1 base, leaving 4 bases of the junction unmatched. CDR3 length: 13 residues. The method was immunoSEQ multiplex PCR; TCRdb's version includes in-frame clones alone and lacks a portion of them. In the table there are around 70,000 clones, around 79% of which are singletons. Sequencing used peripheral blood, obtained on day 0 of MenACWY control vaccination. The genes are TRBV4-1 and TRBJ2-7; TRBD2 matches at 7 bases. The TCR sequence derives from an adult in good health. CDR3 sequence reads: CASSQGGGREQYF. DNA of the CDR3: TGCGCCAGCAGCCAAGGGGGAGGGAGAGAGCAGTACTTC.